This TCR beta chain stems from a study of T-cell memory formation after mild COVID-19. Across the study: TCR clusters mostly belonged to single donors. Findings and limits, study-wide: Certain responding clones were present in pre-infection memory, suggesting participation of cross-reactive memory. Balance between CD4 and CD8 was seen in clones contracting day 15 to 85, and a CD4+ lean was seen in later expanders.

Amplification by 5'RACE using constant-segment primers produced TCR alpha and TCR beta cDNA libraries that carried sample barcodes and UMIs. TCRdb re-called the 5' RACE reads with MiXCR, one entry per CDR3 protein. This table has 140,000 to 150,000 distinct CDR3 sequences, under 30% appearing once. Concerning this clonotype itself: What it binds is unknown.

The sequenced sample consisted of PBMCs or a T cell subset sorted from them (not recorded which). This receptor was identified in an adult woman who had mild COVID-19 (a few samples of this study predate the infection). Cell type and time point are not known.

The CDR3: CASSYREGGETQYF. DNA for the CDR3: TGTGCCAGCAGTTACCGAGAGGGGGGAGAGACCCAGTACTTC. The gene calls are TRBV6-5 and TRBJ2-5, with D possibly called TRBD1 or TRBD2 (6 bases each). The CDR3 extends over 14 amino acids. V was shortened by 2 bases and J by 4 bases, with 11 bases between the two germline ends. The germline CDR1 and CDR2 sequences are MNHEY and SVGAGI.